This TCR beta chain was sequenced during a study of type 1 regulatory T cells (dated by TCRdb to the early 2020s). About the investigation overall: An in vitro protocol by which a Tr1-enriched, alloantigen-specific CD4 T cell product named T-allo10 was generated was characterized in the study. T-allo10 was under clinical evaluation in patients with hematological malignancies receiving allogeneic hematopoietic stem cell transplantation.

V is pruned by 8 bases and J by 5 bases, leaving 13 bases of the junction without a gene match. The germline V gene specifies MNHNS as CDR1 and SASEGT as CDR2. The CDR3 has 15 amino acids, counting the end cysteine and phenylalanine. This entry keeps only the CDR3 DNA: 45 bases, framed from base 1. Details on this clonotype: This receptor's antigen is unknown. No clone much larger than this one lies a single base away; base qualities are absent.

Results and caveats for the whole study, not just this receptor: A more restricted TCR repertoire was observed in Tr1 cells than in non-Tr1 cells, and this restriction was interpreted in the study as alloantigen-induced clonal expansion.

The instrument given in TCRdb is Illumina MiSeq. Clones were called with MiXCR by TCRdb after fastp trimmed the public reads at Q25, and only in-frame beta chains were retained. Entries that share a CDR3 protein sequence are merged under the most common genes and DNA. The sample table contains around 64,000 distinct CDR3 sequences; only one count was recorded for around 21% of them. The ten most abundant clones make up 8.3% of the sample. The rearrangement combines TRBV6-1 with TRBJ2-3; 7 of the junction bases match TRBD2. The sequenced sample consisted of cultured type 1 regulatory T (Tr1) cells, either the whole culture or a sorted fraction (not recorded which). This specimen's cell subset or site label, per the study, means: type 1 regulatory T cells sorted from the T-allo10 product. The source is a human donor in good health. The nucleotide sequence reads as follows: TGTGCCAGCGCCGGACTAAGGCGGGAGTTAGATACGCAGTATTTT. This codes for CASAGLRRELDTQYF.